A selection of T cell receptor beta chains follows, all from one sample in a study of blood T cell repertoires in COVID-19. Data came from immunoSEQ multiplex PCR; TCRdb stores just in-frame clones and leaves some out. The sample consists of some 64,000 clones, under 80% of them appearing once. Sequencing was carried out using PBMCs or T cells enriched from blood (not recorded which). Source of these receptors: a woman in her sixties or seventies who had been exposed to COVID-19. Both conserved end residues are part of each CDR3. The order of the fields is J gene, clone size, V gene, D gene, CDR3 protein, CDR3 DNA. D genes are given only for firm matches. The size of a clone is reported for some rows only, either as once, few or many, or as a class for expanded clones.

J: TRBJ2-3
size: NA
V: TRBV29-1
D: TRBD2
CDR3: CSGGGTGTDTQYF
DNA: TGCAGCGGCGGGGGTACAGGCACAGATACGCAGTATTTT

J: TRBJ2-3
size: many
V: TRBV28
D: NA
CDR3: CASSFLAGTDTQYF
DNA: TGTGCCAGCAGTTTTTTAGCCGGCACAGATACGCAGTATTTT

J: TRBJ2-5
size: NA
V: TRBV9
D: NA
CDR3: CASLSVFQYF
DNA: TGTGCCAGCCTTTCGGTCTTCCAGTACTTC

J: TRBJ2-2
size: NA
V: TRBV6-6
D: TRBD2
CDR3: CASLGLAVTGELFF
DNA: TGTGCCAGTTTGGGACTAGCGGTCACCGGGGAGCTGTTTTTT

J: TRBJ2-3
size: NA
V: TRBV13
D: TRBD2
CDR3: CASSLVPRLPDRTSGDTDTQYF
DNA: TGTGCCAGCAGCTTAGTGCCCCGGCTACCCGATCGGACTAGCGGGGACACAGATACGCAGTATTTT

J: TRBJ1-6
size: NA
V: TRBV5-1
D: TRBD1
CDR3: CASSKDRVGSPLHF
DNA: TGCGCCAGCAGCAAGGACAGGGTCGGTTCACCCCTCCACTTT

J: TRBJ1-3
size: many
V: TRBV2
D: TRBD1
CDR3: CASRDRTGVPSTSGNTIYF
DNA: TGTGCCAGCAGGGACCGGACAGGGGTCCCATCTACCTCTGGAAACACCATATATTTT

J: TRBJ1-4
size: many
V: TRBV29-1
D: NA
CDR3: CSVAGRSNEKLFF
DNA: TGCAGCGTAGCGGGACGGTCTAATGAAAAACTGTTTTTT

J: TRBJ2-3
size: NA
V: TRBV5-6
D: NA
CDR3: CASSLVGDTQYF
DNA: TGTGCCAGCAGCTTGGTCGGGGATACGCAGTATTTT

J: TRBJ1-2
size: NA
V: TRBV3-1/TRBV3-2
D: TRBD1
CDR3: CASSQGQGAHYGYTF
DNA: TGTGCCAGCAGCCAAGGCCAGGGGGCGCATTATGGCTACACCTTC

J: TRBJ1-2
size: NA
V: TRBV19
D: NA
CDR3: CASSIMATAGGYTF
DNA: TGTGCCAGTAGTATCATGGCGACGGCGGGTGGCTACACCTTC

J: TRBJ1-2
size: NA
V: TRBV11-2
D: TRBD1
CDR3: CASSSTGVEARTF
DNA: TGTGCCAGCAGCAGTACAGGGGTCGAGGCGCGCACCTTC

J: TRBJ2-1
size: NA
V: TRBV5-6
D: NA
CDR3: CASSSNRGNLNNEQFF
DNA: TGTGCCAGCAGCTCGAATCGGGGGAATTTAAACAATGAGCAGTTCTTC

J: TRBJ1-2
size: NA
V: TRBV5-1
D: NA
CDR3: CASSLVPGEHGYTF
DNA: TGCGCCAGCAGCTTGGTTCCAGGGGAACACGGCTACACCTTC

J: TRBJ2-2
size: NA
V: TRBV18
D: NA
CDR3: CASSPWEGGTGELFF
DNA: TGTGCCAGCTCACCATGGGAAGGGGGCACCGGGGAGCTGTTTTTT

J: TRBJ1-2
size: NA
V: TRBV28
D: NA
CDR3: CASSIVGGRGYGYTF
DNA: TGTGCCAGCAGTATCGTCGGGGGTCGGGGCTACGGCTACACCTTC

J: TRBJ2-6
size: once
V: TRBV12-3/TRBV12-4
D: NA
CDR3: CASSLSGANVLTF
DNA: TGTGCCAGCAGCCTCTCTGGGGCCAACGTCCTGACTTTC

J: TRBJ1-2
size: NA
V: TRBV6-2/TRBV6-3
D: NA
CDR3: CASSYAGPYGYTF
DNA: TGTGCCAGCAGTTATGCGGGCCCCTATGGCTACACCTTC

J: TRBJ1-2
size: NA
V: TRBV28
D: NA
CDR3: CASSIGASHYGYTF
DNA: TGTGCCAGCAGTATAGGAGCATCCCACTATGGCTACACCTTC

J: TRBJ2-4
size: few
V: TRBV5-4
D: NA
CDR3: CASSWDNNIQYF
DNA: TGTGCCAGCAGCTGGGACAATAACATTCAGTACTTC

J: TRBJ2-3
size: once
V: TRBV6-5
D: NA
CDR3: CASRVRDTQYF
DNA: TGTGCCAGCAGGGTCAGAGATACGCAGTATTTT

J: TRBJ2-4
size: NA
V: TRBV27
D: NA
CDR3: CASRELAKNIQYF
DNA: TGTGCCAGCAGAGAACTAGCCAAAAACATTCAGTACTTC

J: TRBJ2-1
size: once
V: TRBV19
D: TRBD2
CDR3: CASSSVAGAYNEQFF
DNA: TGTGCCAGTAGTTCAGTAGCGGGGGCTTACAATGAGCAGTTCTTC

J: TRBJ2-7
size: once
V: TRBV6-6
D: TRBD1
CDR3: CASSSGTGRVYEQYF
DNA: TGTGCCAGCAGTTCAGGGACAGGGCGGGTTTACGAGCAGTACTTC

J: TRBJ1-5
size: NA
V: TRBV27
D: TRBD1
CDR3: CASSLRFGQGARQPQHF
DNA: TGTGCCAGCAGTTTGAGATTTGGACAGGGGGCTCGTCAGCCCCAGCATTTT

J: TRBJ2-2
size: NA
V: TRBV18
D: TRBD1
CDR3: CASSPGQGSTGELFF
DNA: TGTGCCAGCTCACCGGGACAGGGTAGCACCGGGGAGCTGTTTTTT

J: TRBJ1-5
size: NA
V: TRBV5-8
D: NA
CDR3: CASSLITGDQPQHF
DNA: TGTGCCAGCAGCCTAATCACGGGGGATCAGCCCCAGCATTTT

J: TRBJ1-5
size: NA
V: TRBV29-1
D: NA
CDR3: CSVGENSNQPQHF
DNA: TGCAGCGTCGGAGAGAATAGCAATCAGCCCCAGCATTTT

J: TRBJ1-5
size: once
V: TRBV28
D: TRBD1
CDR3: CASRGGTGYNQPQHF
DNA: TGTGCCAGCAGGGGGGGGACAGGGTATAATCAGCCCCAGCATTTT

J: TRBJ2-7
size: NA
V: TRBV7-9
D: NA
CDR3: CASSPIGGYEQYF
DNA: TGTGCCAGCAGCCCCATCGGCGGATACGAGCAGTACTTC

J: TRBJ1-2
size: few
V: TRBV28
D: TRBD1
CDR3: CASKLGGAYGYTF
DNA: TGTGCCAGCAAGTTAGGGGGCGCGTACGGCTACACCTTC

J: TRBJ1-5
size: NA
V: TRBV27
D: NA
CDR3: CASSLDHGSNQPQHF
DNA: TGTGCCAGCAGCCTCGATCACGGTAGCAATCAGCCCCAGCATTTT

J: TRBJ1-1
size: once
V: TRBV30
D: NA
CDR3: CASQGGREAFF
DNA: TGTGCCTCCCAGGGAGGCCGTGAAGCTTTCTTT

J: TRBJ1-6
size: NA
V: TRBV18
D: TRBD1
CDR3: CASSLGRQGTGNSPLHF
DNA: TGTGCCAGCTCCCTGGGGAGACAGGGGACAGGGAATTCACCCCTCCACTTT

J: TRBJ2-1
size: NA
V: TRBV27
D: TRBD2
CDR3: CASSIRTSGLVEQFF
DNA: TGTGCCAGCAGCATTCGGACTAGCGGGTTGGTTGAGCAGTTCTTC

J: TRBJ2-1
size: NA
V: TRBV7-2
D: NA
CDR3: CASSYTNQGIPFF
DNA: TGTGCCAGCAGCTATACCAACCAGGGTATTCCGTTCTTC

J: TRBJ2-7
size: NA
V: TRBV10-2
D: NA
CDR3: CASSVVGVHEQYF
DNA: TGCGCCAGCAGTGTGGTGGGAGTCCACGAGCAGTACTTC

J: TRBJ2-7
size: NA
V: TRBV7-2
D: NA
CDR3: CASSLSVLRNEQYF
DNA: TGTGCCAGCAGCTTATCTGTTTTGAGAAACGAGCAGTACTTC

J: TRBJ1-1
size: many
V: TRBV28
D: NA
CDR3: CASSAQGKANTEAFF
DNA: TGTGCCAGCAGTGCCCAGGGTAAGGCGAACACTGAAGCTTTCTTT

J: TRBJ1-3
size: NA
V: TRBV5-1
D: NA
CDR3: CASSPGRNRDRSGNTIYF
DNA: TGCGCCAGCAGCCCGGGACGTAACAGGGATCGGTCTGGAAACACCATATATTTT

J: TRBJ1-4
size: few
V: TRBV5-1
D: NA
CDR3: CASSLEGGSEKLFF
DNA: TGCGCCAGCAGCTTGGAGGGAGGAAGTGAAAAACTGTTTTTT